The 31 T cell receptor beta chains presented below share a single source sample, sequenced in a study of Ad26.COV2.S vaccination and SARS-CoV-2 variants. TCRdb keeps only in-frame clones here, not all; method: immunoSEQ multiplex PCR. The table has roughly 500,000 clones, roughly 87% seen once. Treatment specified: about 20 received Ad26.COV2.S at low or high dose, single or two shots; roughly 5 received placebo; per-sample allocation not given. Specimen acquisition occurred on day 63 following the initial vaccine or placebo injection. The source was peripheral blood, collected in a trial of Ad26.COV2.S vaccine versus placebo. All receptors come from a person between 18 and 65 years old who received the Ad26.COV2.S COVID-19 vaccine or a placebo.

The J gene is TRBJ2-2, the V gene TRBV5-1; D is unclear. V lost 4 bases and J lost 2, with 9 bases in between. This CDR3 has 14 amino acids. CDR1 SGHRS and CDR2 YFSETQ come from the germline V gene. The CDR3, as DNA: TGCGCCAGCAGCGAGGACCCTAACACCGGGGAGCTGTTTTTT. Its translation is CASSEDPNTGELFF.

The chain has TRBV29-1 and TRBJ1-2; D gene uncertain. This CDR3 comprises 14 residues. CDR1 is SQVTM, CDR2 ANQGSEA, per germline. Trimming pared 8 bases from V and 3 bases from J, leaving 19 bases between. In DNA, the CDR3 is TGCAGCCACCCCGGGATCCCGAGGGACTATGGCTACACCTTC. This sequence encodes CSHPGIPRDYGYTF.

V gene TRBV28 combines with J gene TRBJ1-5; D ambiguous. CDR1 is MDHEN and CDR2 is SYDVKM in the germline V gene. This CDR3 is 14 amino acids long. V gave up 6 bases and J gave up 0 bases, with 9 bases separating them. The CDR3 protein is CASSSGNSNQPQHF. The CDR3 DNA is TGTGCCAGCAGCTCTGGTAATAGCAATCAGCCCCAGCATTTT. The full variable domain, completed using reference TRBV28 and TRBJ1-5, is DVKVTQSSRYLVKRTGEKVFLECVQDMDHENMFWYRQDPGLGLRLIYFSYDVKMKEKGDIPEGYSVSREKKERFSLILESASTNQTSMYLCASSSGNSNQPQHFGDGTRLSIL.

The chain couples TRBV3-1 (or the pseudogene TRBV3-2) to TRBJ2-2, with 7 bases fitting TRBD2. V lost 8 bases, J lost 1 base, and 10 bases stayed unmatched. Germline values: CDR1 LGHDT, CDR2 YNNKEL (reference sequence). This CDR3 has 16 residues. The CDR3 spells CASAYPRGGNTGELFF. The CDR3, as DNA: TGTGCCAGCGCTTATCCCCGCGGGGGGAACACCGGGGAGCTGTTTTTT.

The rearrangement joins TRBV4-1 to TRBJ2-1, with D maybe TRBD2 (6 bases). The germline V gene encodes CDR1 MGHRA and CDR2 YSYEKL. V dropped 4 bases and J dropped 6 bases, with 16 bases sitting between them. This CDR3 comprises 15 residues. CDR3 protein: CASSRDSQDLNEQFF. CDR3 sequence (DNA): TGCGCCAGCAGCCGGGACTCGCAAGACCTCAATGAGCAGTTCTTC.

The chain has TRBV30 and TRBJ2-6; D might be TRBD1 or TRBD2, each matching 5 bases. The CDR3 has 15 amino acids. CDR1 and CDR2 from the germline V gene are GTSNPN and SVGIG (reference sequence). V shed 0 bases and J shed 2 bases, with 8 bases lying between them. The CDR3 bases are TGTGCCTGGAGTGTCTTGGGGGCTGGGGCCAACGTCCTGACTTTC. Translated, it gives CAWSVLGAGANVLTF.

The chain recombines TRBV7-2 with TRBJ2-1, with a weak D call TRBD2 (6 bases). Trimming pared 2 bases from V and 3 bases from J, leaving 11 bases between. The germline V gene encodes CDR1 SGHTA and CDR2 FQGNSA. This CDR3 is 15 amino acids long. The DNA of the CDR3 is TGTGCCAGCAGCTTATCGGGCGGGGTCTACAATGAGCAGTTCTTC. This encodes CASSLSGGVYNEQFF.

The CDR3 DNA reads TGCGCCAGCAGCCAAGTATATGGGGGACGGCGCGAGCAGTACTTC. Protein product: CASSQVYGGRREQYF. The rearrangement uses TRBV4-1 and TRBJ2-7; D may be TRBD1 or TRBD2 (5 bases each). Germline V gene lookup returns CDR1 MGHRA and CDR2 YSYEKL. V gave up 1 base and J gave up 6 bases, with 16 bases separating them. This CDR3 is built from 15 residues.

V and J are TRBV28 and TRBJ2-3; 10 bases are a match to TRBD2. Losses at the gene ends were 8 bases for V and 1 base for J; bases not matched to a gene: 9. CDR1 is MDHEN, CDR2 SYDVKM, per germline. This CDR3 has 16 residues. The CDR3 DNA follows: TGTGCCAGCCGAGGACTAGCGGAAGGAGGCACAGATACGCAGTATTTT. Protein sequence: CASRGLAEGGTDTQYF.

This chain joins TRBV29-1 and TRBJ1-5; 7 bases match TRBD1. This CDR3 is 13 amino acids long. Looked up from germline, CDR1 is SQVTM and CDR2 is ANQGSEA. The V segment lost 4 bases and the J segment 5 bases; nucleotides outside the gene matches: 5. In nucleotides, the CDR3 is TGCAGCGTTGCTGGGGACAGTTATCAGCCCCAGCATTTT. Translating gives CSVAGDSYQPQHF.

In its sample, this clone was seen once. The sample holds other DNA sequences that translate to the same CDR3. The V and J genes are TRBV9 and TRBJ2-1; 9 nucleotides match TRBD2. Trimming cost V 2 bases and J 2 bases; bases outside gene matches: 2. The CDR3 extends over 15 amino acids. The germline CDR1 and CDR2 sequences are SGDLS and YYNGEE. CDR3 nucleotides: TGTGCCAGCAGCGTGGGACTAGCAACCTACAATGAGCAGTTCTTC. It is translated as CASSVGLATYNEQFF.

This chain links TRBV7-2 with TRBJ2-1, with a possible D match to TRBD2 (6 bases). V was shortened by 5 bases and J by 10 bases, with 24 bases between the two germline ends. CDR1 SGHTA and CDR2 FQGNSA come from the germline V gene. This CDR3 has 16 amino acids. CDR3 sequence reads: CASSPRLVAAPGEQFF. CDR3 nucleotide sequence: TGTGCCAGCAGCCCCAGGTTAGTAGCGGCCCCCGGGGAGCAGTTCTTC.

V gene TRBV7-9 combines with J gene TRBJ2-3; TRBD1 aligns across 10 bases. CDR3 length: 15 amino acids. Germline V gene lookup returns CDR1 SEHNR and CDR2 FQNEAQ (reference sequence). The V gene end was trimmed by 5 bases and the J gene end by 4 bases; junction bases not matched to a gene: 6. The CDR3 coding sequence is TGTGCCAGCAGCATGACAGGGGGCAGGGCAGATACGCAGTATTTT. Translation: CASSMTGGRADTQYF.

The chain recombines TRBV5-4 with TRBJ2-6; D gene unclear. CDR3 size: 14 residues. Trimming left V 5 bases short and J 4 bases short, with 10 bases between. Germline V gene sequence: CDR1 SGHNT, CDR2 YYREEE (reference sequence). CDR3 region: CASRGLEGANVLTF. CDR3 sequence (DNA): TGTGCCAGCAGGGGTTTGGAGGGGGCCAACGTCCTGACTTTC.

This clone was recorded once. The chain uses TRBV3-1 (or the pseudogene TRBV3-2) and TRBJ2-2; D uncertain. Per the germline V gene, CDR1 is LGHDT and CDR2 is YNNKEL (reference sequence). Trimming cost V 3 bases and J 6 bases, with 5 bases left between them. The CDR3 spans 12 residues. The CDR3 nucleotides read TGTGCCAGCAGCCACCCTTCCGGGGAGCTGTTTTTT. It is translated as CASSHPSGELFF.

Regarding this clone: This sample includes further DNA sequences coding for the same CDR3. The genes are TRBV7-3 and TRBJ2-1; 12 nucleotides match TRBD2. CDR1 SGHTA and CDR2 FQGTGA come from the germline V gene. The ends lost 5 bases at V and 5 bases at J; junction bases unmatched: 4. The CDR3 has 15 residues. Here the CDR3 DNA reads TGTGCCAGCAGCCCCGGACTAGCGGGGAACAATGAGCAGTTCTTC. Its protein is CASSPGLAGNNEQFF. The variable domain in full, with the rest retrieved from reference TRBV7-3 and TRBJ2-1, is GAGVSQTPSNKVTEKGKYVELRCDPISGHTALYWYRQSLGQGPEFLIYFQGTGAADDSGLPNDRFFAVRPEGSVSTLKIQRTERGDSAVYLCASSPGLAGNNEQFFGPGTRLTVL.

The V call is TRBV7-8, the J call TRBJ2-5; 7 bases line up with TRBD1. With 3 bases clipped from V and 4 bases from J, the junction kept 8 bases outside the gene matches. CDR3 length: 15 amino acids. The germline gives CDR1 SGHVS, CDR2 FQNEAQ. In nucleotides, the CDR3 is TGTGCCAGCAGCTTCGGGGACAGTGGGGTAGAGACCCAGTACTTC. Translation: CASSFGDSGVETQYF.

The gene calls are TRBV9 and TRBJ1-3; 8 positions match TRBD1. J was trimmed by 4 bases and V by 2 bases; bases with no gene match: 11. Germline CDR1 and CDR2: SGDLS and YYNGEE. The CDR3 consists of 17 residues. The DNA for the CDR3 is TGTGCCAGCAGCGTGTATCCGACAGGGGAGGGAGGAAACACCATATATTTT. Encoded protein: CASSVYPTGEGGNTIYF.

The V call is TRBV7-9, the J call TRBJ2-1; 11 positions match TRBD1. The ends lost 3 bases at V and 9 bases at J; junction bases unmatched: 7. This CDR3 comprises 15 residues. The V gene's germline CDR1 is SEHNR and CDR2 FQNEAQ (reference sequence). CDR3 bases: TGTGCCAGCAGCTTGGGGACAGGGGGTGAAGGTGAGCAGTTCTTC. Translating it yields CASSLGTGGEGEQFF. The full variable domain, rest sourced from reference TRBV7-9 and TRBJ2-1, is DTGVSQNPRHKITKRGQNVTFRCDPISEHNRLYWYRQTLGQGPEFLTYFQNEAQLEKSRLLSDRFSAERPKGSFSTLEIQRTEQGDSAMYLCASSLGTGGEGEQFFGPGTRLTVL.

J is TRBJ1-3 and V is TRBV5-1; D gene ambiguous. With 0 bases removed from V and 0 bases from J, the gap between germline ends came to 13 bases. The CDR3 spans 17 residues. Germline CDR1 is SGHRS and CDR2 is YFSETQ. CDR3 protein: CASSLAPGSNSGNTIYF. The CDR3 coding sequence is TGCGCCAGCAGCTTGGCACCCGGGTCTAACTCTGGAAACACCATATATTTT.

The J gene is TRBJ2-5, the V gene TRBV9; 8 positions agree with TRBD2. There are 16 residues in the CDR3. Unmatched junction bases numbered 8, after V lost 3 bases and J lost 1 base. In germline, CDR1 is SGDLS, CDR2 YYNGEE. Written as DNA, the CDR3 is TGTGCCAGCAGCGCCTCCTCCGGGGGGGGCCAAGAGACCCAGTACTTC. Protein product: CASSASSGGGQETQYF.

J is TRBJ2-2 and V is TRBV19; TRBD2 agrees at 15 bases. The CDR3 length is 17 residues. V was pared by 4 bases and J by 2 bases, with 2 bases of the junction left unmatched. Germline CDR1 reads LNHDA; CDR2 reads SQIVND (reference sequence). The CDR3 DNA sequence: TGTGCCAGTAGTAGGGGACTAGCGGGAGGAAACACCGGGGAGCTGTTTTTT. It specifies CASSRGLAGGNTGELFF.

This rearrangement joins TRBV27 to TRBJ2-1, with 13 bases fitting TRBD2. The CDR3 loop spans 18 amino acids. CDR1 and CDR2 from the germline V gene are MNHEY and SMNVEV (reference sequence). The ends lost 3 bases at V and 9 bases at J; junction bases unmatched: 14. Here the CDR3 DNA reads TGTGCCAGCAGTTTCGTAGGGACTAGCGGGACAAGGCGGGTTGAGCAGTTCTTC. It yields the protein CASSFVGTSGTRRVEQFF.

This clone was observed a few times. CDR3 in amino acids: CASSFGTVSSYEQYF. The CDR3 bases are TGTGCCAGCAGCTTTGGCACAGTAAGCTCCTACGAGCAGTACTTC. The V and J genes are TRBV7-9 and TRBJ2-7; no clear D gene. Germline CDR1 SEHNR, CDR2 FQNEAQ (reference sequence). Trimming took 3 bases from V and 0 from J, leaving 12 bases between them. This CDR3 is built from 15 residues.

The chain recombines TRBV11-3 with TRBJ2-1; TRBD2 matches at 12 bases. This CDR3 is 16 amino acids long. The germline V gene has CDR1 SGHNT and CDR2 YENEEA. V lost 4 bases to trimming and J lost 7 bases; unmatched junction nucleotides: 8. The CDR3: CASSYLTSGSLNEQFF. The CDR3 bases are TGTGCCAGCAGCTACCTGACTAGCGGGAGTTTAAATGAGCAGTTCTTC.

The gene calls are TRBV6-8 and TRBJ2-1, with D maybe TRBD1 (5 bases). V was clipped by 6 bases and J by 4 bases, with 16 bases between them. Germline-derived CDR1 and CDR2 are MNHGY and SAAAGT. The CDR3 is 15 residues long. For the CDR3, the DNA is TGTGCCAGCAGGACTCAGGGCCCCCTGTACAATGAGCAGTTCTTC. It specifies CASRTQGPLYNEQFF.

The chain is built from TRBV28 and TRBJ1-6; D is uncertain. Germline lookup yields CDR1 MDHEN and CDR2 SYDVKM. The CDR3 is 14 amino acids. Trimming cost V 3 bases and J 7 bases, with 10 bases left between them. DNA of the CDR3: TGTGCCAGCAGTTTGTTGGCAGAAAATTCACCCCTCCACTTT. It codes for CASSLLAENSPLHF.

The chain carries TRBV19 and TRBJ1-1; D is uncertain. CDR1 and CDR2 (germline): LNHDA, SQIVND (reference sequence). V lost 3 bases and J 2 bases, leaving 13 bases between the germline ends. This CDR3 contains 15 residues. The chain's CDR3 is CASSIRISRNTEAFF. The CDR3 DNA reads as TGTGCCAGTAGTATCCGCATTTCGCGCAACACTGAAGCTTTCTTT. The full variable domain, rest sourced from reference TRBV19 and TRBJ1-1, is DGGITQSPKYLFRKEGQNVTLSCEQNLNHDAMYWYRQDPGQGLRLIYYSQIVNDFQKGDIAEGYSVSREKKESFPLTVTSAQKNPTAFYLCASSIRISRNTEAFFGQGTRLTVV.

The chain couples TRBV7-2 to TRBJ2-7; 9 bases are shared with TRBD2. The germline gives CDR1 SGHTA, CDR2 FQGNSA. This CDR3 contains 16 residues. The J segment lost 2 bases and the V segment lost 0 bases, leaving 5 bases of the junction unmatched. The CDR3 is CASSLAGSSGTYEQYF. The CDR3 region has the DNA TGTGCCAGCAGCTTAGCGGGGTCTAGCGGGACCTACGAGCAGTACTTC.

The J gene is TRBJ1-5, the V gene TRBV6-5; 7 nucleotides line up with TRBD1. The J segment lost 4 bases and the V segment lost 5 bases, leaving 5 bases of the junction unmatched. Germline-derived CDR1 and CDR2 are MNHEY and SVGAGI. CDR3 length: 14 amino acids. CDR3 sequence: CASSMGQRNQPQHF. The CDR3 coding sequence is TGTGCCAGCAGTATGGGACAGAGGAATCAGCCCCAGCATTTT.

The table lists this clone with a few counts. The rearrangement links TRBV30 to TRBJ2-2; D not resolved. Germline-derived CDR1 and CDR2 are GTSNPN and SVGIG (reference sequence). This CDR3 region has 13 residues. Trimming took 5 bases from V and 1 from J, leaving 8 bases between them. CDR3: CAWGMWNTGELFF. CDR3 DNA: TGTGCCTGGGGTATGTGGAACACCGGGGAGCTGTTTTTT.